A selection of T cell receptor beta chains follows, all from one sample in a study of T-cell memory formation after mild COVID-19. MiXCR was run by TCRdb on the 5' RACE reads, yielding one entry per CDR3 protein. Here the sample spans 380,000 or so distinct CDR3 sequences, around 13% being singletons. Sequencing used PBMCs or a T cell subset sorted from them (not recorded which). The origin of the receptors is a man between 18 and 29 years old who had mild COVID-19 (a few samples of this study predate the infection). Cell type and time point are not known. CDR3s include the opening cysteine and the closing phenylalanine or tryptophan. A D gene is named only where the DNA matches it firmly. A row's size may be missing; if present it is once, few, many or a size class.

TGTGCCAGCAGCGGCGGTTTCTCCTATAATTCACCCCTCCACTTT CASSGGFSYNSPLHF many TRBJ1-6 . TRBV7-6
TGTGCCAGCAGCTTTCGGGCAGTTTATACCGGGGAGCTGTTTTTT CASSFRAVYTGELFF few TRBJ2-2 . TRBV7-2
TGTGCCAGCACCCGGGGCACAGATACGCAGTATTTT CASTRGTDTQYF . TRBJ2-3 . TRBV7-9
TGTGCCAGCAGCTTGGAGCGAACGCAGTATTTT CASSLERTQYF many TRBJ2-3 . TRBV5-6
TGTGCCAGCAGCCCCCGCAGCGAGCCCTACGAGCAGTACTTC CASSPRSEPYEQYF few TRBJ2-7 . TRBV7-8
TGCGCCAGTAGAGGGACAGTAGACTACGAGCAGTACTTC CASRGTVDYEQYF many TRBJ2-7 TRBD1 TRBV5-1
TGTGCCAGCAGCTCATACTGGATCGGGGGCTACACCTTC CASSSYWIGGYTF many TRBJ1-2 . TRBV7-2
TGTGCCAGCACCGGGGCCGGGATTTATAGCAATCAGCCCCAGCATTTT CASTGAGIYSNQPQHF . TRBJ1-5 . TRBV6-6
TGCGCCAGCAGCTCCACAGGGGGCGAGAGCACTGAAGCTTTCTTT CASSSTGGESTEAFF . TRBJ1-1 TRBD1 TRBV5-1
TGCAGTGCTAGGCGGAGGGGGGTTGGAGAAAAACTGTTTTTT CSARRRGVGEKLFF . TRBJ1-4 . TRBV20-1
TGTGCCAGCAGCTTACCAGGGGCTGACGAGCAGTACTTC CASSLPGADEQYF few TRBJ2-7 . TRBV7-8
TGTGCCATCAGTGACAGTACCGGACAGCCCCTGGAGCAGTACTTC CAISDSTGQPLEQYF . TRBJ2-7 . TRBV10-3
TGCGCCAGCAGTGGAGGAGCCCCAAGCTCCTACGAGCAGTACTTC CASSGGAPSSYEQYF few TRBJ2-7 . TRBV10-1
TGTGCCAGCAGCTTGGGGACAGGGAGGGACATTCAGTACTTC CASSLGTGRDIQYF few TRBJ2-4 . TRBV5-4
TGTGCCAGCAGATCCGGGGCCAAAAACATTCAGTACTTC CASRSGAKNIQYF few TRBJ2-4 . TRBV12-3/TRBV12-4
TGTGCCAGCAGTAGCCGGGACGTTAGCAATCAGCCCCAGCATTTT CASSSRDVSNQPQHF few TRBJ1-5 . TRBV28
TGCGCCAGCAGCTTGGGAGCGGGGGGGCCAAATGAGCAGTTCTTC CASSLGAGGPNEQFF many TRBJ2-1 TRBD2 TRBV5-1
TGTGCCAGCAGCCAAACTAGGCAGGAGACCCAGTACTTC CASSQTRQETQYF few TRBJ2-5 . TRBV4-2
TGTGCCATCAGCTCTCGCCAGGGGGACAATTCACCCCTCCACTTT CAISSRQGDNSPLHF . TRBJ1-6 TRBD1 TRBV10-3
TGTGCCAGCAGTCATAGATCCGGGCCGCTTACGTCCTACGAGCAGTACTTC CASSHRSGPLTSYEQYF few TRBJ2-7 . TRBV12-3/TRBV12-4
TGTGCCAGCAGTTACGGGGGGAGCACTGAAGCTTTCTTT CASSYGGSTEAFF few TRBJ1-1 . TRBV6-5
TGCAGTGCTAGAGATAGGTTGGAGGGTCTGACGGGTGAAGCTTTCTTT CSARDRLEGLTGEAFF . TRBJ1-1 . TRBV20-1
TGCAGTGCCAGCTGGGGAGTCAATCAGCCCCAGCATTTT CSASWGVNQPQHF few TRBJ1-5 . TRBV20-1
TGTGCCAGCAGCTTAGGAGACACCTCCTACGAGCAGTACTTC CASSLGDTSYEQYF few TRBJ2-7 . TRBV7-9
TGTGCCACCAGTGATTTGCAGGGAGACACAGATACGCAGTATTTT CATSDLQGDTDTQYF . TRBJ2-3 . TRBV24-1
TGTGCCAGCAGTTGGGGGGGGCGCGAGCTGTTTTTT CASSWGGRELFF . TRBJ2-2 . TRBV2
TGTGCCAGCAGCTTAGGCGGGGGTATCAACTACGAGCAGTACTTC CASSLGGGINYEQYF many TRBJ2-7 TRBD2 TRBV7-9
TGTGCCAGCAGTTATCGGGACAGGGGGTCCGGGACCAAAAACATTCAGTACTTC CASSYRDRGSGTKNIQYF many TRBJ2-4 TRBD1 TRBV6-6
TGTGCCAGCAGTTACTCGAGGGAGGGGAATCAGCCCCAGCATTTT CASSYSREGNQPQHF . TRBJ1-5 . TRBV6-5
TGTGCCAGCAGTTACGGGACTAGCGGTGAGACCCAGTACTTC CASSYGTSGETQYF . TRBJ2-5 TRBD2 TRBV6-5
TGTGCCAGCAGCTTAGTAGCTAGCGGGGTGGGGACCCAGTACTTC CASSLVASGVGTQYF few TRBJ2-5 TRBD2 TRBV7-2
TGTGCCACCAGCTGGAACAGGGGACTCGAGCAGTACTTC CATSWNRGLEQYF many TRBJ2-7 . TRBV15
TGTGCCAGCAGGGGTTTGGACTCCTACAATGAGCAGTTCTTC CASRGLDSYNEQFF few TRBJ2-1 . TRBV2
TGTGCCAGTAGTATCCTGGCGGCCTCTGGAAACACCATATATTTT CASSILAASGNTIYF few TRBJ1-3 . TRBV19
TGTGCCAGCAGTTACGTGGGGGCTCTACGTTCACCCCTCCACTTT CASSYVGALRSPLHF few TRBJ1-6 . TRBV6-5
TGTGCCAGCAGCGCGGGACAGTGGGCATACCATGAGCAGTTCTTC CASSAGQWAYHEQFF . TRBJ2-1 TRBD1 TRBV9
TGTGCCAGCAGCCCCTCGGTGGACCGTCCGGGCGAGCAGTACTTC CASSPSVDRPGEQYF few TRBJ2-7 . TRBV5-5
TGTGCCAGCAGCACCGACTATGCGGAGACCCAGTACTTC CASSTDYAETQYF . TRBJ2-5 . TRBV3-1
TGCAGCGTTGAATTCGGACGACAGGTCCAAGAGACCCAGTACTTC CSVEFGRQVQETQYF few TRBJ2-5 . TRBV29-1
TGTGCCAGCAGTGAAGCCCCTAGCGGGGGCTACGAGCAGTACTTC CASSEAPSGGYEQYF . TRBJ2-7 TRBD2 TRBV2
TGTGCCAGCAGCCAAGAGCGGGGGGGCCGTCTCGGGAATGAGCAGTTCTTC CASSQERGGRLGNEQFF . TRBJ2-1 TRBD2 TRBV7-9
TGTGCCAGCAGCCCTTGGACTAGCGGGGGGGGTGAGCAGTTCTTC CASSPWTSGGGEQFF many TRBJ2-1 TRBD2 TRBV7-2
TGTGCCAGCAGTTTAACATCTAGCGGGGGCACAGATACGCAGTATTTT CASSLTSSGGTDTQYF few TRBJ2-3 TRBD2 TRBV12-3/TRBV12-4
TGCGCCAGCAGCCAGCCTCGTTATGGGCCCAATCAGCCCCAGCATTTT CASSQPRYGPNQPQHF once TRBJ1-5 . TRBV4-1
TGTGCCATCGGGACAGGGGTCTCTGGAAACACCATATATTTT CAIGTGVSGNTIYF few TRBJ1-3 TRBD1 TRBV10-3
TGTGCCAGCAGTGCCGGGCTATTTAATTTCTTT CASSAGLFNFF . TRBJ1-1 . TRBV6-6
TGTGCCATCAAGGACGGATCCTACAATGAGCAGTTCTTC CAIKDGSYNEQFF few TRBJ2-1 . TRBV10-3
TGCGCCAGCAGCCAAGAGTGGCTAGAAGATTTTGATACGCAGTATTTT CASSQEWLEDFDTQYF few TRBJ2-3 . TRBV4-3
TGTGCCAGCAGCCCCCGGACTAGCAAAGGGGATACGCAGTATTTT CASSPRTSKGDTQYF few TRBJ2-3 TRBD2 TRBV4-2
TGTGCCAGCACCTCTCTACTAGCGGGTCCTGAGCAGTTCTTC CASTSLLAGPEQFF . TRBJ2-1 TRBD2 TRBV12-3/TRBV12-4
TGTGCCAGCAGCTCTGGGACCTTGGGGGATGAAAAACTGTTTTTT CASSSGTLGDEKLFF . TRBJ1-4 . TRBV11-2
TGTGCCAGCAGCTTAGAGGAGGGGTACAATGAGCAGTTCTTC CASSLEEGYNEQFF . TRBJ2-1 . TRBV11-2
TGTGCCAGCAGCTTAAGGAGGGTGGATCAGCCCCAGCATTTT CASSLRRVDQPQHF many TRBJ1-5 . TRBV7-8
TGTGCCAGCAGCTTATGGCAAAATGAAAAACTGTTTTTT CASSLWQNEKLFF many TRBJ1-4 . TRBV7-9
TGTGCCAGCAGTTCCGGGGTAACGCAGTATTTT CASSSGVTQYF few TRBJ2-3 . TRBV28
TGCAGTGCTAGAGATATTGGAGTGAACACTGAAGCTTTCTTT CSARDIGVNTEAFF few TRBJ1-1 . TRBV20-1
TGCGCCAGCATCTTTTTAGCGGGCGGCGAGCAGTACTTC CASIFLAGGEQYF . TRBJ2-7 TRBD2 TRBV5-1